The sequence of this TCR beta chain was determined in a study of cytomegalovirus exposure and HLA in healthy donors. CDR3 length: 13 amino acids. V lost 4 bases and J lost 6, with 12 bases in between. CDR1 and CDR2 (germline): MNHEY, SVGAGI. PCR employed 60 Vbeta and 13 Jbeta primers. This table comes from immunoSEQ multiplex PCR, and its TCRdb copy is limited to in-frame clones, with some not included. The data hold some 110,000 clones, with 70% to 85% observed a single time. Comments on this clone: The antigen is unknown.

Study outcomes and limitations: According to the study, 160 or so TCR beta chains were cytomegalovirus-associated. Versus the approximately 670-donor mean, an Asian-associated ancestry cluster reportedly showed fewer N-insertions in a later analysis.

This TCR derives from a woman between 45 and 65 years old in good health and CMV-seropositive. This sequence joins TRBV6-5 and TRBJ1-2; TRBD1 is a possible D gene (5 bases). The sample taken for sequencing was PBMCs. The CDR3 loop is CASSFTQGDGYTF. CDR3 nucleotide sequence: TGTGCCAGCAGTTTCACGCAGGGTGATGGCTACACCTTC.